The clone carrying this T cell receptor beta chain has ten or more counts. The data were obtained in a study of T cells after yellow fever vaccination. Making TCR cDNA involved 5'RACE template switching, which added UMIs and a universal primer site. TCRdb reprocessed the 5' RACE reads via MiXCR and lists one record per CDR3 protein. In the table there are 300,000 to 400,000 distinct CDR3 sequences, around 6.4% of which are singletons. The germline V and J ends were trimmed by 4 bases and 4 bases, with 10 bases remaining between them. The germline V gene has CDR1 MDHEN and CDR2 SYDVKM. The CDR3 runs 13 residues.

This clonotype originated in a man between 25 and 39 years old who received the YFV17D yellow fever vaccine. J is TRBJ1-2 and V is TRBV28; the D is unclear. The input for sequencing was PBMCs, taken 5 days after the yellow fever booster vaccination. The CDR3 is CASSSEDGYGYTF. The CDR3 nucleotides read TGTGCCAGCAGTTCTGAGGACGGCTATGGCTACACCTTC.